The T cell receptor (beta chain) described here comes from a study of blood T cells in healthy people across ages. Overall study findings and caveats: Per million T cells, TCR beta diversity dropped roughly linearly as age increased.

PCR was performed a second time for about 7 to 12 cycles using a sample-barcoded 5' primer and a J-beta primer mix. A template-switch adaptor that had 12 random nucleotides put a tag on each cDNA molecule. TCRdb re-analysed the 5' RACE reads in MiXCR, keeping a single row per CDR3 protein. The sample lists about 640,000 distinct CDR3 sequences, roughly 58% occurring once. Trimming removed 4 bases from V and 6 bases from J; junction bases left unmatched: 8. The CDR3 covers 15 residues. The V gene's germline CDR1 is LGHNA and CDR2 YNFKEQ. Comments on this clonotype: Its cognate antigen is unknown.

The sequence was collected from a man aged 60 to 69 in good health. The chain links TRBV4-2 to TRBJ2-3; 9 bases are shared with TRBD2. The sample comprised blood. The CDR3 region is CASSLAGGGEDTQYF. The DNA for the CDR3 is TGTGCCAGCAGCCTTGCCGGCGGGGGGGAGGATACGCAGTATTTT.